Listed here are 7 T cell receptor beta chains from one sample, sequenced in a study of blood T cell repertoires in COVID-19. Repertoires were generated with immunoSEQ multiplex PCR, while TCRdb's copy carries only in-frame clones and drops some. The sample includes some 150,000 clones, around nine tenths of them seen just once. Sequenced sample: peripheral blood. These TCRs come from a man aged 70-80 years with acute or convalescent COVID-19.

The chain recombines TRBV3-1 (or the pseudogene TRBV3-2) with TRBJ2-3; the D gene is possibly TRBD2 (6 bases). The germline V and J ends were trimmed by 1 base and 7 bases, with 12 bases remaining between them. The CDR3 has 14 amino acids. Germline V gene lookup returns CDR1 LGHDT and CDR2 YNNKEL (reference sequence). The DNA for the CDR3 is TGTGCCAGCAGCCAAGCCGGGGGTGGGAATACGCAGTATTTT. Its protein is CASSQAGGGNTQYF.

The rearrangement links TRBV12-5 to TRBJ2-5, with 11 bases fitting TRBD1. This CDR3 has 13 residues. The trim removed 4 bases at V and 9 bases at J, leaving 4 bases unmatched. The germline V gene has CDR1 LGHNT and CDR2 FRNRAP. The CDR3 reads CASGWGQGVAQYF. CDR3 bases: TGTGCTAGTGGTTGGGGACAGGGGGTCGCCCAGTACTTC.

The chain employs TRBV6-5 and TRBJ1-6; TRBD1 might be the D (6 bases). With 3 bases removed from V and 10 bases from J, the gap between germline ends came to 16 bases. The CDR3 extends over 15 amino acids. The germline V gene encodes CDR1 MNHEY and CDR2 SVGAGI. The CDR3 protein is CASSYRTDPRSPLHF. CDR3 DNA: TGTGCCAGCAGTTATCGGACAGATCCGAGATCACCCCTCCACTTT.

The chain carries TRBV5-1 and TRBJ2-3; D is possibly TRBD2 (6 bases). The V gene's germline CDR1 is SGHRS and CDR2 YFSETQ. Trimming left V 4 bases short and J 1 base short, with 16 bases between. The CDR3 has 16 residues. The CDR3 DNA reads TGCGCCAGCAGCCGCGGGGCGGTGGGGGGCACAGATACGCAGTATTTT. As protein: CASSRGAVGGTDTQYF. Full variable domain (outside the CDR3, taken from reference TRBV5-1 and TRBJ2-3): KAGVTQTPRYLIKTRGQQVTLSCSPISGHRSVSWYQQTPGQGLQFLFEYFSETQRNKGNFPGRFSGRQFSNSRSEMNVSTLELGDSALYLCASSRGAVGGTDTQYFGPGTRLTVL.

The rearrangement links TRBV5-1 to TRBJ2-1; D is unresolved. Germline loops: CDR1 SGHRS, CDR2 YFSETQ. Trimming removed 0 bases from V and 8 bases from J, with 12 bases in between. The CDR3 totals 14 residues. CDR3: CASSLGHSNDEQFF. CDR3 DNA sequence: TGCGCCAGCAGCTTGGGACACAGTAACGATGAGCAGTTCTTC.

This sequence joins TRBV19 and TRBJ1-2, with D uncertain. V was pared by 6 bases and J by 11 bases, with 10 bases between. The CDR3 length is 10 residues. Germline assignment: CDR1 LNHDA and CDR2 SQIVND (reference sequence). CDR3: CASSPPEYTF. The CDR3 nucleotides read TGTGCCAGTAGCCCCCCTGAGTACACCTTC.

The rearrangement joins TRBV4-2 to TRBJ2-2; 8 bases are a match to TRBD2. J was trimmed by 7 bases and V by 0 bases; bases with no gene match: 13. This CDR3 is 18 amino acids long. CDR1 is LGHNA and CDR2 is YNFKEQ in the germline V gene. The CDR3 sequence: CASSQDIFLGRAVGELFF. The CDR3 nucleotides are TGTGCCAGCAGCCAAGATATCTTTCTCGGGAGGGCCGTCGGGGAGCTGTTTTTT.